The next 2 T cell receptor beta chains were all read from a single sample in a study of Tregs in tolerant kidney transplant recipients. Generated by immunoSEQ multiplex PCR, the TCRdb table keeps only in-frame clones and is missing some. This table lists 11,000 to 15,000 clones. Recipients received nonmyeloablative bone marrow transplants from related graft donors, with transient mixed chimerism. The sequenced sample was CD8+ T cells from blood (PBMCs), obtained 6 months after the transplant. The source of these receptors is a human patient who received a combined kidney and bone marrow transplant. Some T cells could come from the graft donor.

Points on this clone: The CDR3 end falls 3 residues outside the read, so it is completed with the germline J gene. The chain joins TRBV7-6 to TRBJ2-7; 7 nucleotides line up with TRBD2. This CDR3 spans 15 amino acids. Per the germline V gene, CDR1 is SGHVS and CDR2 is FNYEAQ. V lost 1 base to trimming and J lost 0 bases; unmatched junction nucleotides: 3. Incomplete CDR3 DNA: TGTGCCAGCAGCTTAGGGGGGGGTTTCTCCTACGAG. Its protein is CASSLGGGFSYE. The complete CDR3 sequence is CASSLGGGFSYEQYF.

The CDR3 sequence: CASTQGTLNTEAFF. Incomplete CDR3 DNA: TGCGCCAGCACCCAGGGGACCCTGAACACTGAA. The rearrangement joins TRBV5-1 to TRBJ1-1; D may be TRBD1 (6 bases). The read is 3 residues too short to cover the CDR3 end, so that end is filled in from the germline J gene. The CDR3 sequence is 14 residues long. Germline V CDR1 and CDR2: SGHRS, YFSETQ. V lost 6 bases and J 0 bases, leaving 12 bases between the germline ends. The full variable domain, rest sourced from reference TRBV5-1 and TRBJ1-1, is KAGVTQTPRYLIKTRGQQVTLSCSPISGHRSVSWYQQTPGQGLQFLFEYFSETQRNKGNFPGRFSGRQFSNSRSEMNVSTLELGDSALYLCASTQGTLNTEAFFGQGTRLTVV.